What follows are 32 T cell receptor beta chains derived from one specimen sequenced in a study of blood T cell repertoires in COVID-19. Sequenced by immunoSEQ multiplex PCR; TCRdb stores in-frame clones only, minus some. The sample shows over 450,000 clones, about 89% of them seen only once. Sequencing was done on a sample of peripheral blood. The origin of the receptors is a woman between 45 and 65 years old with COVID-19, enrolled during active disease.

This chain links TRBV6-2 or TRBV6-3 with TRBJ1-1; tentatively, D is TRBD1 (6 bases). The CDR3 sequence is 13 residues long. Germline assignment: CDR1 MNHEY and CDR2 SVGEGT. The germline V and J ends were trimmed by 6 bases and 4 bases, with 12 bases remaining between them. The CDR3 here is CASSQQGFTEAFF. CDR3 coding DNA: TGTGCCAGCAGCCAACAGGGATTCACTGAAGCTTTCTTT.

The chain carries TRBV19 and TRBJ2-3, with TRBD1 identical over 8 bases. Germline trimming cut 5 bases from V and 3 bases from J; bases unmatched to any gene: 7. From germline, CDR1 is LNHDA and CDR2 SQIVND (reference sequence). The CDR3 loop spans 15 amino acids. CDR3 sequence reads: CASSPGTGFTDTQYF. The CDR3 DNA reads TGTGCCAGTAGTCCCGGGACAGGTTTTACAGATACGCAGTATTTT. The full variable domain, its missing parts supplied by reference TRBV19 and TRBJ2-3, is DGGITQSPKYLFRKEGQNVTLSCEQNLNHDAMYWYRQDPGQGLRLIYYSQIVNDFQKGDIAEGYSVSREKKESFPLTVTSAQKNPTAFYLCASSPGTGFTDTQYFGPGTRLTVL.

CDR3 in DNA: TGTGCCAGCAGCGCACAGGGTTCGCACTACGAGCAGTACTTC. This codes for CASSAQGSHYEQYF. The rearrangement joins TRBV9 to TRBJ2-7; D perhaps matches TRBD1 (6 bases). Trimming took off 3 bases at V and 3 bases at J, with 13 bases between the two ends. The CDR3 runs 14 residues. Per germline, CDR1 SGDLS and CDR2 YYNGEE.

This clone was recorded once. This chain's CDR3 is CASSATDRENEQYF. CDR3 coding DNA: TGTGCCAGCTCAGCTACGGACAGGGAAAACGAGCAGTACTTC. The chain employs TRBV18 and TRBJ2-7; 8 nucleotides align to TRBD1. Looked up from germline, CDR1 is KGHSH and CDR2 is LQKENI. Losses at the gene ends were 5 bases for V and 5 bases for J; bases not matched to a gene: 8. The CDR3 consists of 14 residues.

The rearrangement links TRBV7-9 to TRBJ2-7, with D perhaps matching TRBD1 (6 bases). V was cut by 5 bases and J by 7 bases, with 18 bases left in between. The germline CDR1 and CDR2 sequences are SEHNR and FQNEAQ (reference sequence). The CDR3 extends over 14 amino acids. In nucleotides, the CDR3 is TGTGCCAGCAGCGCCGTACAGGGAGTCATTGAGCAGTACTTC. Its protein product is CASSAVQGVIEQYF.

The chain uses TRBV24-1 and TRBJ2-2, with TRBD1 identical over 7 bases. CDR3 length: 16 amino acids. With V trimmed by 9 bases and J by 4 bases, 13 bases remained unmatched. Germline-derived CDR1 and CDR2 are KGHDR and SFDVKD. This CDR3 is CATSEPGQESTGELFF. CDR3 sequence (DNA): TGTGCCACCTCAGAACCCGGACAGGAGAGCACCGGGGAGCTGTTTTTT.

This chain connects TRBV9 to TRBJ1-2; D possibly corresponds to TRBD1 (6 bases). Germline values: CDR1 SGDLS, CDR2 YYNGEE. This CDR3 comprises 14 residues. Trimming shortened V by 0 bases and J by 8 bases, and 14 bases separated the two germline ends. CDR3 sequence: CASSVAPGAGGYTF. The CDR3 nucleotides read TGTGCCAGCAGCGTAGCCCCAGGGGCAGGCGGCTACACCTTC.

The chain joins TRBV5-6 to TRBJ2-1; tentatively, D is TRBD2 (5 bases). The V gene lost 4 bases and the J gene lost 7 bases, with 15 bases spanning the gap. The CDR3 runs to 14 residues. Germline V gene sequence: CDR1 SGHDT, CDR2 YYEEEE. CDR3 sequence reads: CASSPHPRGNEQFF. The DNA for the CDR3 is TGTGCCAGCAGCCCTCACCCCCGAGGGAATGAGCAGTTCTTC. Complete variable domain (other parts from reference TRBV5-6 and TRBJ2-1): DAGVTQSPTHLIKTRGQQVTLRCSPKSGHDTVSWYQQALGQGPQFIFQYYEEEERQRGNFPDRFSGHQFPNYSSELNVNALLLGDSALYLCASSPHPRGNEQFFGPGTRLTVL.

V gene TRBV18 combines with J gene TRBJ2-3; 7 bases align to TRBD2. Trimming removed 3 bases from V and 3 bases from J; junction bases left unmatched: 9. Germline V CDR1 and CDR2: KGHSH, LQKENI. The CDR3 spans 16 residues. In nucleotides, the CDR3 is TGTGCCAGCTCACCCATGGGTCCTAGCGGAACAGATACGCAGTATTTT. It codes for CASSPMGPSGTDTQYF.

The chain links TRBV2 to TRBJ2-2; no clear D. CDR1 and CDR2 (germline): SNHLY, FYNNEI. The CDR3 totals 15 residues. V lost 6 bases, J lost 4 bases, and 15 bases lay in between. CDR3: CASSGVTSGTGELFF. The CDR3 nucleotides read TGTGCCAGCAGCGGAGTAACCTCGGGCACCGGGGAGCTGTTTTTT.

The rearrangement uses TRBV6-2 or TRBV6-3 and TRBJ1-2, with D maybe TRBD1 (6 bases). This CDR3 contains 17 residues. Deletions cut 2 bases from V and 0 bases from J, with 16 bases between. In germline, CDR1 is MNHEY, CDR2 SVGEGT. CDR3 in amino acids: CASSYRPGTRANYGYTF. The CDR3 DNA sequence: TGTGCCAGCAGTTACCGCCCAGGGACAAGGGCTAACTATGGCTACACCTTC.

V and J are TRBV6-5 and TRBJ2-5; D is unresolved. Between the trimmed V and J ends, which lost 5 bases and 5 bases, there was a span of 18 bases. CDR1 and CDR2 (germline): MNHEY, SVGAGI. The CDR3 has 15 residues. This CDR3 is CASSKLRSSAETQYF. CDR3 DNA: TGTGCCAGCAGTAAACTTCGGAGCTCAGCGGAGACCCAGTACTTC.

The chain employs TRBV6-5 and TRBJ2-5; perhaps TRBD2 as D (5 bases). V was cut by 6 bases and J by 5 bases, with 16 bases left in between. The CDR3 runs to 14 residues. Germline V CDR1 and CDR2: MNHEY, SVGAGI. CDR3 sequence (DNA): TGTGCCAGCAGCCTAACTAGAGCCAGGGAGACCCAGTACTTC. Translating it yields CASSLTRARETQYF.

CDR3 region: CASSLTDYRVGATIYF. The DNA for the CDR3 is TGCGCCAGCAGCTTAACAGACTACAGGGTCGGGGCCACCATATATTTT. The genes are TRBV5-1 and TRBJ1-3; D is possibly TRBD1 (6 bases). V was pared by 2 bases and J by 9 bases, with 21 bases between. Germline V gene lookup returns CDR1 SGHRS and CDR2 YFSETQ. CDR3 length equals 16 residues.

Written as DNA, the CDR3 is TGTGCCAGCAGCCCATCCCAGGTCGATCAGCCCCAGCATTTT. It translates to CASSPSQVDQPQHF. This chain uses TRBV28 with TRBJ1-5; no clear D. V gave up 6 bases and J gave up 5 bases, with 14 bases separating them. The CDR3 runs to 14 residues. Looked up from germline, CDR1 is MDHEN and CDR2 is SYDVKM.

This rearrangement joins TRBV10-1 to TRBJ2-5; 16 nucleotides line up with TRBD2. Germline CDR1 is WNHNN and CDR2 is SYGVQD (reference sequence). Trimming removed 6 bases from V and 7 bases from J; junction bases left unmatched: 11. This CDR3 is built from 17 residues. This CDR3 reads CASSHPGTSGGAPTQYF. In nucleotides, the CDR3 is TGCGCCAGCAGCCACCCCGGGACTAGCGGGGGGGCACCGACCCAGTACTTC.

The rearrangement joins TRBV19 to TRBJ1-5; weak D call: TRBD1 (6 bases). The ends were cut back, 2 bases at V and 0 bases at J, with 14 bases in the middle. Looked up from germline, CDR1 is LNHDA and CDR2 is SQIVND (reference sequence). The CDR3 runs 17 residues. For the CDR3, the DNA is TGTGCCAGTAGTATATCGCCCGGACAGTATAGCAATCAGCCCCAGCATTTT. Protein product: CASSISPGQYSNQPQHF.

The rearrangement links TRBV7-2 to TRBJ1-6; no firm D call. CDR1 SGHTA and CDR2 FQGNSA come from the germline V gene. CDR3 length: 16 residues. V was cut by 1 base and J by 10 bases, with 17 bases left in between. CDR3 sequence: CASSLGTWDRRSPLHF. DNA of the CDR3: TGTGCCAGCAGCTTAGGAACTTGGGATCGGAGGTCACCCCTCCACTTT.

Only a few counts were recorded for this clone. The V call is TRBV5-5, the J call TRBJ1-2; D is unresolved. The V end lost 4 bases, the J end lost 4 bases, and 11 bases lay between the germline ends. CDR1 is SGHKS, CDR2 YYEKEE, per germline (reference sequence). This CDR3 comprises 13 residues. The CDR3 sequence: CASSPTGLYGYTF. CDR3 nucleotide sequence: TGTGCCAGCAGCCCAACGGGTCTCTATGGCTACACCTTC.

The chain's CDR3 is CASSTGGGQVYNEQFF. In nucleotides, the CDR3 is TGTGCCAGCAGCACGGGGGGGGGACAAGTCTACAATGAGCAGTTCTTC. This sequence joins TRBV5-4 and TRBJ2-1, with 8 nucleotides matching TRBD2. The CDR3 has 16 residues. Germline CDR1 and CDR2: SGHNT and YYREEE (reference sequence). The trim removed 4 bases at V and 3 bases at J, leaving 9 bases unmatched. Drawing the rest from reference TRBV5-4 and TRBJ2-1, the complete variable domain is ETGVTQSPTHLIKTRGQQVTLRCSSQSGHNTVSWYQQALGQGPQFIFQYYREEENGRGNFPPRFSGLQFPNYSSELNVNALELDDSALYLCASSTGGGQVYNEQFFGPGTRLTVL.

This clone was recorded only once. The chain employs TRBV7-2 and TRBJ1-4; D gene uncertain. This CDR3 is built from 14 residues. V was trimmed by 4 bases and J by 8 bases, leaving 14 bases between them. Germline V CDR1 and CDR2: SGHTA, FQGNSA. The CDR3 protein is CASSSRTGGEKLFF. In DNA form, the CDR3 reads TGTGCCAGCAGCTCCCGAACCGGAGGGGAAAAACTGTTTTTT.

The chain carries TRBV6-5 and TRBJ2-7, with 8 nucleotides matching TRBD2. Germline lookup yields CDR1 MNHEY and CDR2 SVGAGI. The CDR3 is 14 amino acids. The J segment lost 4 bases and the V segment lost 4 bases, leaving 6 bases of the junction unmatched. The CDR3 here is CASSFGGGGYEQYF. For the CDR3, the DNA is TGTGCCAGCAGTTTCGGGGGGGGTGGGTACGAGCAGTACTTC.

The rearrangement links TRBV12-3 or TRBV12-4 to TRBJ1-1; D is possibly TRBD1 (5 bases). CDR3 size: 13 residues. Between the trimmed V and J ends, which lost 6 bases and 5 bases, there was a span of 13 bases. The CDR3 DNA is TGTGCCAGCAGATCAGGGTCGAGAACTGAAGCTTTCTTT. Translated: CASRSGSRTEAFF.

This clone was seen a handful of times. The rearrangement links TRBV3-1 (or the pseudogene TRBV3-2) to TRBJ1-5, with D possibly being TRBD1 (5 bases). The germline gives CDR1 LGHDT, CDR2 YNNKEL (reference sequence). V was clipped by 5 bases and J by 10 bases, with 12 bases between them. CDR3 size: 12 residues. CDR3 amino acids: CASSSRDSPQHF. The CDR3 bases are TGTGCCAGCAGCTCCCGGGACTCTCCCCAGCATTTT.

The CDR3 spells CASSFAQGPSGYTF. Written as DNA, the CDR3 is TGTGCCAGCAGTTTTGCACAGGGACCCTCCGGCTACACCTTC. The chain employs TRBV28 and TRBJ1-2; TRBD1 might be the D (6 bases). The germline V gene encodes CDR1 MDHEN and CDR2 SYDVKM. V was cut by 3 bases and J by 8 bases, with 16 bases left in between. The CDR3 covers 14 residues.

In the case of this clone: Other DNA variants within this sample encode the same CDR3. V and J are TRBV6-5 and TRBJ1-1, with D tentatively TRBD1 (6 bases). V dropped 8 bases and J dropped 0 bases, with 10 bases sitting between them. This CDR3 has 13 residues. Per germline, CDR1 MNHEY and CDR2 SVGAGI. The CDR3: CASRQGLNTEAFF. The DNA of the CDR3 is TGTGCCAGCCGTCAGGGGCTGAACACTGAAGCTTTCTTT.

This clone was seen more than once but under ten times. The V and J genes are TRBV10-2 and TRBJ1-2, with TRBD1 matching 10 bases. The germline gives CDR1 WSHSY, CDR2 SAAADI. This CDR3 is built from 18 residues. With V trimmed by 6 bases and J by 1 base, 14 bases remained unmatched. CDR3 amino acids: CASRDLSDRGQSNYGYTF. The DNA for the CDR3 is TGCGCCAGCAGGGACCTGAGCGACAGGGGGCAAAGTAACTATGGCTACACCTTC.

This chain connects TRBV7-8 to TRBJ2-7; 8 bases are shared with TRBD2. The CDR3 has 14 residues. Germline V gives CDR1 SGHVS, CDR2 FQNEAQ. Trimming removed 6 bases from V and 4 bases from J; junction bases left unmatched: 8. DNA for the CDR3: TGTGCCAGCAGTTCCGGGGGGGCGAGGTACGAGCAGTACTTC. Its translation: CASSSGGARYEQYF.

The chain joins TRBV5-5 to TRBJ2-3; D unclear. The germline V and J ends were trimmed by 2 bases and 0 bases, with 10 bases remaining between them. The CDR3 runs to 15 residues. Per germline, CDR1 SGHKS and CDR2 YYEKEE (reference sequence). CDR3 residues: CASSLYSPSTDTQYF. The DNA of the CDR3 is TGTGCCAGCAGCTTATATAGCCCTAGCACAGATACGCAGTATTTT. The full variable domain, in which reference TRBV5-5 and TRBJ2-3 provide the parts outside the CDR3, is DAGVTQSPTHLIKTRGQQVTLRCSPISGHKSVSWYQQVLGQGPQFIFQYYEKEERGRGNFPDRFSARQFPNYSSELNVNALLLGDSALYLCASSLYSPSTDTQYFGPGTRLTVL.

Written as DNA, the CDR3 is TGCGCCAGCAGCTTGGATCCCGGGACTCAAGCCTACGAGCAGTACTTC. Its translation: CASSLDPGTQAYEQYF. The chain couples TRBV5-1 to TRBJ2-7; tentatively, D is TRBD2 (6 bases). This CDR3 spans 16 amino acids. The V gene lost 0 bases and the J gene lost 2 bases, with 15 bases spanning the gap. Germline V gene data show CDR1 as SGHRS and CDR2 as YFSETQ.

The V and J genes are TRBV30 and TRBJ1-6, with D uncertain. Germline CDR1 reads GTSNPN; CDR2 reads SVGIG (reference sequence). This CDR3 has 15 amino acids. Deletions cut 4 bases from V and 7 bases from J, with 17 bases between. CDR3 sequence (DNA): TGTGCCTGGAATCCCGATCTCGGCGGGAATTCACCCCTCCACTTT. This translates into CAWNPDLGGNSPLHF.

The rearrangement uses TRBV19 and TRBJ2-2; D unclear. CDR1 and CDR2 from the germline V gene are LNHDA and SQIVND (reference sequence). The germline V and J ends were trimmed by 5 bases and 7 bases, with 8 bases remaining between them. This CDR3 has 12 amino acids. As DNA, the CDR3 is TGTGCCAGTAGTCCCTCGGTCGGGGAGCTGTTTTTT. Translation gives CASSPSVGELFF. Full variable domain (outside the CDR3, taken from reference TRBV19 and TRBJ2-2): DGGITQSPKYLFRKEGQNVTLSCEQNLNHDAMYWYRQDPGQGLRLIYYSQIVNDFQKGDIAEGYSVSREKKESFPLTVTSAQKNPTAFYLCASSPSVGELFFGEGSRLTVL.